The 26 T cell receptor beta chains listed next were all sequenced from one sample in a study of T cell responses to AZD1222 COVID-19 vaccine. The protocol was immunoSEQ multiplex PCR, while the TCRdb copy is restricted to in-frame clones and leaves out a portion. The sample holds about 270,000 clones, around 92% seen once. Material: peripheral blood, obtained 28 days after the second AZD1222 dose. These receptors originate from an adult who received the AZD1222 COVID-19 vaccine.

J is TRBJ1-2 and V is TRBV7-2, with D tentatively TRBD1 (6 bases). This CDR3 contains 13 residues. Trimming cost V 6 bases and J 5 bases, with 13 bases left between them. Germline CDR1 reads SGHTA; CDR2 reads FQGNSA. DNA of the CDR3: TGTGCCAGCAGTCTACAGGGACAATATGGCTACACCTTC. Residues: CASSLQGQYGYTF.

The chain recombines TRBV5-4 with TRBJ1-3; D is unclear. V was cut by 5 bases and J by 0 bases, with 12 bases left in between. The V gene's germline CDR1 is SGHNT and CDR2 YYREEE (reference sequence). The CDR3 covers 15 residues. The CDR3, as DNA: TGTGCCAGCAGTTCAGACATGGCCTCTGGAAACACCATATATTTT. Its translation is CASSSDMASGNTIYF.

This clone is a singleton in its sample. The CDR3 region is CASSISQGQIYEQYF. Written as DNA, the CDR3 is TGTGCCAGCAGCATAAGCCAGGGCCAAATCTACGAGCAGTACTTC. This sequence joins TRBV9 and TRBJ2-7, with D perhaps TRBD1 (5 bases). Germline V gene sequence: CDR1 SGDLS, CDR2 YYNGEE. The CDR3 spans 15 residues. Trimming removed 4 bases at V and 3 bases at J, with 17 bases between.

The sample holds a few counts of this clone. In nucleotides, the CDR3 is TGTGCCAGCAGCCAAGGGTGGGGACAGGCCACCGGGGAGCTGTTTTTT. Translation gives CASSQGWGQATGELFF. This chain uses TRBV3-1 (or the pseudogene TRBV3-2) with TRBJ2-2; TRBD1 matches 8 bases. Unmatched junction bases numbered 5, after V lost 1 base and J lost 4 bases. Germline V gene sequence: CDR1 LGHDT, CDR2 YNNKEL (reference sequence). This CDR3 is built from 16 residues.

The chain is built from TRBV30 and TRBJ1-2, with 8 bases aligning to TRBD1. Losses at the gene ends were 5 bases for V and 5 bases for J; bases not matched to a gene: 1. Germline CDR1 reads GTSNPN; CDR2 reads SVGIG (reference sequence). The CDR3 totals 11 residues. This chain's CDR3 is CAWGQGYGYTF. The CDR3 DNA follows: TGTGCCTGGGGACAGGGATATGGCTACACCTTC.

The chain recombines TRBV20-1 with TRBJ1-2; tentative D call: TRBD1 (6 bases). This CDR3 comprises 11 residues. Per the germline V gene, CDR1 is DFQATT and CDR2 is SNEGSKA (reference sequence). V gave up 6 bases and J gave up 8 bases, with 13 bases separating them. The CDR3 protein is CSALTGGGYTF. The CDR3 nucleotides read TGCAGTGCCTTAACCGGGGGCGGCTACACCTTC.

Only a few counts were recorded for this clone. This chain connects TRBV7-8 to TRBJ2-5; TRBD1 agrees at 7 bases. V trimming: 6 bases; J trimming: 2 bases; junction bases outside the gene matches: 3. The CDR3 spans 13 residues. CDR1 and CDR2 (germline): SGHVS, FQNEAQ. The CDR3 spells CASSLDRQETQYF. The DNA for the CDR3 is TGTGCCAGCAGTCTGGACAGGCAAGAGACCCAGTACTTC.

Here the CDR3 reads CATTPDTRGYTF. CDR3 coding DNA: TGTGCCACCACTCCCGACACTCGAGGCTACACCTTC. This chain links TRBV12-3 or TRBV12-4 with TRBJ1-2; D not certain. This CDR3 comprises 12 residues. V lost 10 bases to trimming and J lost 8 bases, with 17 bases between them.

The chain combines TRBV4-1 with TRBJ2-5; D not certain. CDR1 and CDR2 (germline): MGHRA, YSYEKL. The CDR3 totals 14 residues. Trimming shortened V by 3 bases and J by 4 bases, and 12 bases separated the two germline ends. The CDR3 here is CASSQRPLGETQYF. The DNA of the CDR3 is TGCGCCAGCAGCCAGCGTCCCTTAGGAGAGACCCAGTACTTC.

This chain uses TRBV28 with TRBJ2-2; 10 bases are a match to TRBD2. The CDR3 consists of 15 residues. V shed 2 bases, J shed 5 bases, and the junction held 2 bases outside the gene matches. Per germline, CDR1 MDHEN and CDR2 SYDVKM. The CDR3 DNA is TGTGCCAGCAGTTTAGGAGCGGGAGGGACCGGGGAGCTGTTTTTT. It translates to CASSLGAGGTGELFF.

This clone showed up just once. This chain joins TRBV27 and TRBJ2-1, with D perhaps TRBD2 (6 bases). There are 14 residues in the CDR3. V was cut by 10 bases and J by 0 bases, with 13 bases left in between. The germline gives CDR1 MNHEY, CDR2 SMNVEV (reference sequence). The CDR3 loop reads CATGDGSSYNEQFF. CDR3 in DNA: TGTGCCACCGGGGACGGGAGCTCCTACAATGAGCAGTTCTTC.

The rearrangement uses TRBV5-1 and TRBJ1-2; 9 bases map to TRBD1. Per the germline V gene, CDR1 is SGHRS and CDR2 is YFSETQ. V dropped 4 bases and J dropped 8; count of bases not matched to a gene: 9. This CDR3 spans 14 amino acids. The CDR3, as DNA: TGCGCCAGCAGCCCGTGGACAGGGGAAGGAGGCTACACCTTC. Amino acids: CASSPWTGEGGYTF.

The CDR3 loop reads CSASGAGVFPNEQFF. The CDR3 region has the DNA TGCAGTGCTAGTGGGGCAGGGGTGTTCCCCAATGAGCAGTTCTTC. The J gene is TRBJ2-1, the V gene TRBV20-1; TRBD1 might be the D (6 bases). Trimming stripped 3 bases from V and 6 bases from J, with 18 bases between. The CDR3 has 15 amino acids. CDR1 and CDR2 from the germline V gene are DFQATT and SNEGSKA (reference sequence).

This sequence joins TRBV5-1 and TRBJ1-4; no clear D. Germline V lookup: CDR1 SGHRS, CDR2 YFSETQ. V lost 0 bases to trimming and J lost 6 bases, with 9 bases between them. The length of the CDR3 is 14 residues. The CDR3 DNA follows: TGCGCCAGCAGCTTGGAAAAGGGTTATGAAAAACTGTTTTTT. Residues: CASSLEKGYEKLFF.

A remark on this clone: The same CDR3 arises from other DNA sequences in this sample as well. The chain joins TRBV3-1 (or the pseudogene TRBV3-2) to TRBJ2-2; TRBD2 agrees at 8 bases. Germline lookup yields CDR1 LGHDT and CDR2 YNNKEL (reference sequence). This CDR3 is 13 amino acids long. J gave up 3 bases and V 9 bases, and 3 bases lay outside the gene matches. In DNA form, the CDR3 reads TGTGCCAGTCAGCGGGAGTACACCGGGGAGCTGTTTTTT. The encoded protein is CASQREYTGELFF.

The rearrangement links TRBV4-1 to TRBJ1-6; D remains ambiguous. Trimming cost V 0 bases and J 14 bases, with 8 bases left between them. Germline CDR1 is MGHRA and CDR2 is YSYEKL. The CDR3 has 12 amino acids. The chain's CDR3 is CASSQDGLSLHF. CDR3 DNA: TGCGCCAGCAGCCAAGACGGTCTCTCCCTCCACTTT.

The chain links TRBV7-2 to TRBJ2-1; 7 nucleotides agree with TRBD2. Germline values: CDR1 SGHTA, CDR2 FQGNSA. The ends lost 1 base at V and 7 bases at J; junction bases unmatched: 16. There are 18 residues in the CDR3. CDR3 sequence reads: CASSLVRASGPSGNEQFF. The CDR3 bases are TGTGCCAGCAGCTTAGTTCGAGCTAGCGGACCAAGCGGGAATGAGCAGTTCTTC.

This chain joins TRBV12-3 or TRBV12-4 and TRBJ1-2; 7 bases line up with TRBD1. The V and J ends lost 4 bases and 5 bases, in that order; junction bases with no gene match: 4. CDR3 size: 13 residues. The CDR3 nucleotides read TGTGCCAGCAGTTCAGGACAGGTATATGGCTACACCTTC. Protein: CASSSGQVYGYTF.

This clone is a singleton in its sample. The chain employs TRBV9 and TRBJ1-3; D ambiguous. The CDR3 sequence is 16 residues long. V was clipped by 3 bases and J by 0 bases, with 13 bases between them. Germline V lookup: CDR1 SGDLS, CDR2 YYNGEE. CDR3 sequence (DNA): TGTGCCAGCAGCGATGGACCGCCGAGCTCTGGAAACACCATATATTTT. This sequence encodes CASSDGPPSSGNTIYF. Complete variable domain (other parts from reference TRBV9 and TRBJ1-3): DSGVTQTPKHLITATGQRVTLRCSPRSGDLSVYWYQQSLDQGLQFLIQYYNGEERAKGNILERFSAQQFPDLHSELNLSSLELGDSALYFCASSDGPPSSGNTIYFGEGSWLTVV.

The chain employs TRBV27 and TRBJ2-6; the D is unclear. The CDR3 is 13 amino acids. Trimming shortened V by 6 bases and J by 0 bases, and 3 bases separated the two germline ends. From germline, CDR1 is MNHEY and CDR2 SMNVEV (reference sequence). The CDR3 DNA sequence: TGTGCCAGCAGATACTCTGGGGCCAACGTCCTGACTTTC. It encodes CASRYSGANVLTF.

V usage is TRBV5-1 and J usage is TRBJ1-6, with D perhaps TRBD1 (6 bases). The CDR3 length is 15 residues. From germline, CDR1 is SGHRS and CDR2 YFSETQ. The V end lost 4 bases, the J end lost 10 bases, and 18 bases lay between the germline ends. CDR3 nucleotides: TGCGCCAGCAGCGCTACGGACAGTTCCTCCTCACCCCTCCACTTT. The encoded protein is CASSATDSSSSPLHF.

The chain joins TRBV2 to TRBJ1-5, with a possible D match to TRBD1 (6 bases). The CDR3 sequence is 15 residues long. Germline V gene data show CDR1 as SNHLY and CDR2 as FYNNEI. V gave up 2 bases and J gave up 7 bases, with 15 bases separating them. CDR3 protein: CASSEQGRGRQPQHF. The CDR3 region has the DNA TGTGCCAGCAGTGAACAGGGCAGGGGCCGACAGCCCCAGCATTTT.

Concerning this clone: Other DNA sequences in this specimen translate into the identical CDR3. V usage is TRBV27 and J usage is TRBJ1-5; D might be TRBD1 (6 bases). The germline V and J ends were trimmed by 5 bases and 6 bases, with 11 bases remaining between them. Looked up from germline, CDR1 is MNHEY and CDR2 is SMNVEV (reference sequence). The CDR3 spans 13 residues. As DNA, the CDR3 is TGTGCCAGCAGTACTCGAGGGGGTCAGCCCCAGCATTTT. Its protein is CASSTRGGQPQHF.

The chain links TRBV5-1 to TRBJ2-1, with 11 bases fitting TRBD2. CDR1 and CDR2 (germline): SGHRS, YFSETQ. Trimming took 3 bases from V and 9 from J; bases not matched to a gene: 14. This CDR3 contains 17 residues. The CDR3 DNA reads TGCGCCAGCAGCTCATCAAAACTAGCGGGGGAGGTAGGTGAGCAGTTCTTC. Protein: CASSSSKLAGEVGEQFF.

The gene calls are TRBV7-9 and TRBJ1-4; tentative D call: TRBD1 (6 bases). From germline, CDR1 is SEHNR and CDR2 FQNEAQ (reference sequence). V was shortened by 5 bases and J by 11 bases, with 21 bases between the two germline ends. The CDR3 contains 15 residues. CDR3 bases: TGTGCCAGCAGCCCCCCCGGACAGCGCCTAGGGAAACTGTTTTTT. Amino acid sequence: CASSPPGQRLGKLFF.

This chain uses TRBV5-8 with TRBJ2-3; 8 bases line up with TRBD1. The germline V gene encodes CDR1 SGHTS and CDR2 YDEGEE. The CDR3 runs 14 residues. Losses at the gene ends were 7 bases for V and 4 bases for J; bases not matched to a gene: 8. DNA for the CDR3: TGTGCCAGCGACGGTGGGACAGGCGCAGATACGCAGTATTTT. This gives the protein CASDGGTGADTQYF.